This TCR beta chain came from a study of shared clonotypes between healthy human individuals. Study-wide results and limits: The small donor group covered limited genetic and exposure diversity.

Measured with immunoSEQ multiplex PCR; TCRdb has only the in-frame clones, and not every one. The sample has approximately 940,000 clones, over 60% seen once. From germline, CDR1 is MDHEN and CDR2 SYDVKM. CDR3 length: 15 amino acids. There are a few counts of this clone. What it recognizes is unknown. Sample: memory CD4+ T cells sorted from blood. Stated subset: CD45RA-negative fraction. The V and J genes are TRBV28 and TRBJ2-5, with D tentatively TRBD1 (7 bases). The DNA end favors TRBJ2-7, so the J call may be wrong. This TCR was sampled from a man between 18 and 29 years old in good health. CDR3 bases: TGTGCCAGCCTACGGACCAGGGGGGATACCTACGAGCAGTACTTC. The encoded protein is CASLRTRGDTYEQYF.